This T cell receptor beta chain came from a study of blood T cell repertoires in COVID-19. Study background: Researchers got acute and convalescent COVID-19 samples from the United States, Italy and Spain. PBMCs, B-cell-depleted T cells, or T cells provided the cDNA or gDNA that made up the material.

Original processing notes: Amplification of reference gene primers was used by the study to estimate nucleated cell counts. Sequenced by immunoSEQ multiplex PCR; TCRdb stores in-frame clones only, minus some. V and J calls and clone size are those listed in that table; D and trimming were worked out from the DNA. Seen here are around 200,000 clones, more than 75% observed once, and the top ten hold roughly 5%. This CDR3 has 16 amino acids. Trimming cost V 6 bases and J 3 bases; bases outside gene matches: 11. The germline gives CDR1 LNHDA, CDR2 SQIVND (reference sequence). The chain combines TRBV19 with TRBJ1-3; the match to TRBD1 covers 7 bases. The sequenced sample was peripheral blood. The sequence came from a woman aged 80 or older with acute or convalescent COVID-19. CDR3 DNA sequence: TGTGCCAGTAGCCCAGGACAGGAGGGATTTGGAAACACCATATATTTT. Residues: CASSPGQEGFGNTIYF.